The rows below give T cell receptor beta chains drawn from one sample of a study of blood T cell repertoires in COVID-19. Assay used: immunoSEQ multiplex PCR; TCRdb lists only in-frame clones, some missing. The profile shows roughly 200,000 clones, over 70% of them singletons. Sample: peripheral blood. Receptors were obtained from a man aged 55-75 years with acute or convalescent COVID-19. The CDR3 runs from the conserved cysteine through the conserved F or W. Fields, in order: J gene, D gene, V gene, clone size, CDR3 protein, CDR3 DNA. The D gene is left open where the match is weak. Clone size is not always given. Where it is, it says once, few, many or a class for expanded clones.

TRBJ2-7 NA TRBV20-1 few CSAPGQREQYF TGCAGTGCTCCAGGGCAACGCGAGCAGTACTTC
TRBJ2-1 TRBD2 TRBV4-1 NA CASSQGYLAGGNEQFF TGCGCCAGCAGCCAAGGTTACCTAGCGGGGGGGAATGAGCAGTTCTTC
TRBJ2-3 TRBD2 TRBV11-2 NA CASTGTSYSDTQYF TGTGCCAGCACCGGGACTAGCTATTCAGATACGCAGTATTTT
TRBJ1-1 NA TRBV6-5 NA CASSTQPGGGTEAFF TGTGCCAGCAGTACGCAACCGGGAGGAGGCACTGAAGCTTTCTTT
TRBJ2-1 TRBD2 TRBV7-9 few CASSLRGTSDDEQFF TGTGCCAGCAGCTTACGCGGGACTAGTGATGATGAGCAGTTCTTC
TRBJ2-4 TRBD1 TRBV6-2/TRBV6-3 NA CASSFPGQGVLGGTIQYF TGTGCCAGCAGTTTCCCGGGACAGGGGGTTTTAGGGGGAACCATTCAGTACTTC
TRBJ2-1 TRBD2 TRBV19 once CASRGLAGGKYNEQFF TGTGCCAGTAGGGGGCTAGCGGGAGGAAAATACAATGAGCAGTTCTTC
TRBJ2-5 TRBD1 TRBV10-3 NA CAISEAGQVRTQYF TGTGCCATCAGTGAGGCGGGACAGGTGAGGACCCAGTACTTC
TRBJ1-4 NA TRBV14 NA CASSRRLVNEKLFF TGTGCCAGCAGCCGGCGGCTAGTGAATGAAAAACTGTTTTTT
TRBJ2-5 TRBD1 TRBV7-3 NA CASSPGQQKETQYF TGTGCCAGCAGCCCGGGACAGCAAAAAGAGACCCAGTACTTC
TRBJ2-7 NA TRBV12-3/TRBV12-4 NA CASRYRDYEQYF TGTGCCAGCAGATACAGGGATTACGAGCAGTACTTC
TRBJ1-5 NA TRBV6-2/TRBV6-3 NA CASSYRVGGNQPQHF TGTGCCAGCAGTTACAGGGTAGGGGGCAATCAGCCCCAGCATTTT
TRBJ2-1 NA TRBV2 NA CASRETAFGGTPPYNEQFF TGTGCCAGCAGAGAAACTGCCTTCGGGGGAACCCCACCCTACAATGAGCAGTTCTTC
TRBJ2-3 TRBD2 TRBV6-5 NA CASSNLADLTDTQYF TGTGCCAGCAGTAATCTAGCGGACCTCACAGATACGCAGTATTTT
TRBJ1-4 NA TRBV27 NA CASSLGVRGRPINEKLFF TGTGCCAGCAGTTTGGGGGTCAGGGGCCGCCCTATTAATGAAAAACTGTTTTTT
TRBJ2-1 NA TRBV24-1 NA CATSAPQGYNEQFF TGTGCCACCAGTGCCCCCCAGGGCTACAATGAGCAGTTCTTC
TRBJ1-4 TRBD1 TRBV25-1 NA CASSERTGSNEKLFF TGTGCCAGCAGTGAGCGGACAGGATCTAATGAAAAACTGTTTTTT
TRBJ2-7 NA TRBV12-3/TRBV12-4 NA CASSVVTPYEQYF TGTGCCAGCAGCGTAGTAACTCCCTACGAGCAGTACTTC
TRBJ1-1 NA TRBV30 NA CAWSSAGALNTEAFF TGTGCCTGGAGTTCGGCAGGGGCGTTGAACACTGAAGCTTTCTTT
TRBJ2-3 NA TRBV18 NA CASSQSQGGTTDTQYF TGTGCCAGCTCACAATCCCAAGGAGGGACGACAGATACGCAGTATTTT
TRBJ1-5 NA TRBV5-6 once CASSSWGPDQPQHF TGTGCCAGCAGCTCTTGGGGGCCAGATCAGCCCCAGCATTTT
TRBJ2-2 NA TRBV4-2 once CASSQEVSSNTGELFF TGTGCCAGCAGCCAAGAGGTTAGCTCGAACACCGGGGAGCTGTTTTTT
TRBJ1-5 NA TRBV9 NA CASSQGEGRQPQHF TGTGCCAGCAGTCAAGGGGAGGGGCGTCAGCCCCAGCATTTT
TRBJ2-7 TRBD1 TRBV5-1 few CASSLWAQTGQGNEQYF TGCGCCAGCAGCTTGTGGGCCCAAACGGGACAGGGCAACGAGCAGTACTTC
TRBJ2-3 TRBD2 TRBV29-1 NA CSVGLAGGTDTQYF TGCAGCGTTGGCCTAGCGGGAGGGACAGATACGCAGTATTTT
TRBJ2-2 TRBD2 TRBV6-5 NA CASRLAGPTGELFF TGTGCCAGCCGGCTAGCGGGGCCCACCGGGGAGCTGTTTTTT
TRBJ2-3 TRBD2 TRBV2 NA CASSVGTSGWTDTQYF TGTGCCAGCAGTGTAGGCACTAGCGGGTGGACAGATACGCAGTATTTT
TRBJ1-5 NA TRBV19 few CASSIAQGWQPQHF TGTGCCAGTAGTATAGCCCAGGGGTGGCAGCCCCAGCATTTT
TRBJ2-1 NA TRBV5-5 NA CASSLWGDEQFF TGTGCCAGCAGCTTGTGGGGGGATGAGCAGTTCTTC
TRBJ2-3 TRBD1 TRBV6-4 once CASSLDRGDTQYF TGTGCCAGCAGCCTGGACAGGGGAGATACGCAGTATTTT
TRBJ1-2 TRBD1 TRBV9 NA CASSPLGTGRNYGYTF TGTGCCAGCAGCCCTCTCGGGACAGGGAGAAACTATGGCTACACCTTC